A selection of T cell receptor beta chains follows, all from one sample in a study of metastatic and nonmetastatic thyroid tumors. TCRdb used MiXCR to call clones anew from the PCR reads. The repertoire holds 40,000 or so clones, with approximately 26% as singletons. The sequencing sample was made of blood. Source of these receptors: a female donor with papillary thyroid cancer or a benign thyroid nodule (not recorded which). Some clones in this sample may be carry-over from other donors' samples. Each CDR3 is given with its conserved first and last residue. D genes are given only for firm matches. Some rows have no size entry. The others give once, few or many, or a class for an expanded clone.

clone_size: -
j_call: TRBJ1-5
d_call: -
v_call: TRBV20-1
cdr3_nt: TGCAGTGTCCCAGACAGCTACAATCAGCCCCAGCATTTT
cdr3_aa: CSVPDSYNQPQHF

clone_size: -
j_call: TRBJ2-7
d_call: -
v_call: TRBV7-2
cdr3_nt: TGTGCCAGCAGCCCCCTCGATCCCTACGAGCAGTACTTC
cdr3_aa: CASSPLDPYEQYF

clone_size: -
j_call: TRBJ1-2
d_call: -
v_call: TRBV24-1
cdr3_nt: TGTGCCACCAGTGACCAAGTACGCTACACCTTC
cdr3_aa: CATSDQVRYTF

clone_size: many
j_call: TRBJ1-5
d_call: -
v_call: TRBV7-9
cdr3_nt: TGTGCCAGCAGCCCCTCGGGGGGGAGCAATCAGCCCCAGCATTTT
cdr3_aa: CASSPSGGSNQPQHF

clone_size: -
j_call: TRBJ1-1
d_call: TRBD1
v_call: TRBV30
cdr3_nt: TGTGCCTGTATTGGCGACAGGGGGACTGAAGCTTTCTTT
cdr3_aa: CACIGDRGTEAFF

clone_size: -
j_call: TRBJ1-2
d_call: -
v_call: TRBV10-2
cdr3_nt: TGCGCCAGCCTTACAGACGCCTATGGCTACACCTTC
cdr3_aa: CASLTDAYGYTF

clone_size: few
j_call: TRBJ2-3
d_call: TRBD2
v_call: TRBV6-1
cdr3_nt: TGTGCCAGCAGGCGACTAGCGGGGAGCACAGATACGCAGTATTTT
cdr3_aa: CASRRLAGSTDTQYF

clone_size: once
j_call: TRBJ1-4
d_call: TRBD1
v_call: TRBV3-1
cdr3_nt: TGTGCCAGCAGCCGAGACAGGGTCGGGAATGAAAAACTGTTTTTT
cdr3_aa: CASSRDRVGNEKLFF

clone_size: -
j_call: TRBJ1-2
d_call: -
v_call: TRBV10-3
cdr3_nt: TGTGCCATCAGTGAGTCCGGGGCTTGGGCAGTGAGCTATGGCTACACCTTC
cdr3_aa: CAISESGAWAVSYGYTF

clone_size: many
j_call: TRBJ2-3
d_call: -
v_call: TRBV7-9
cdr3_nt: TGTGCCAGCAGTTACGCAGGGGCCCAAAAAGATACGCAGTATTTT
cdr3_aa: CASSYAGAQKDTQYF

clone_size: -
j_call: TRBJ1-2
d_call: -
v_call: TRBV20-1
cdr3_nt: TGCAGTGCTATGTACGGGGAATATGGCTACACCTTC
cdr3_aa: CSAMYGEYGYTF

clone_size: many
j_call: TRBJ2-1
d_call: -
v_call: TRBV20-1
cdr3_nt: TGCAGTGCTAGAGTGTGGGACACATACAATGAGCAGTTCTTC
cdr3_aa: CSARVWDTYNEQFF

clone_size: many
j_call: TRBJ2-7
d_call: TRBD1
v_call: TRBV11-1
cdr3_nt: TGTGCCAGCAGCCCCCCCGGGACAGGGGGTCCCTACGAGCAGTACTTC
cdr3_aa: CASSPPGTGGPYEQYF

clone_size: many
j_call: TRBJ1-1
d_call: -
v_call: TRBV19
cdr3_nt: TGTGCCAGTAGCCCTACGAGTCCACGGGGAGCTTTCTTT
cdr3_aa: CASSPTSPRGAFF

clone_size: -
j_call: TRBJ2-7
d_call: TRBD2
v_call: TRBV11-3
cdr3_nt: TGTGCCAGCAGCCTAGGACTAGCAAGCGAGCAGTACTTC
cdr3_aa: CASSLGLASEQYF

clone_size: few
j_call: TRBJ2-1
d_call: -
v_call: TRBV28
cdr3_nt: TGTGCCAGCAGTTTAGGGCCAAGGACCCCGTTCTTC
cdr3_aa: CASSLGPRTPFF

clone_size: few
j_call: TRBJ2-7
d_call: TRBD2
v_call: TRBV2
cdr3_nt: TGTGCCAGCAGTCCTAGCGGGAGGGCAGACGAGCAGTACTTC
cdr3_aa: CASSPSGRADEQYF

clone_size: many
j_call: TRBJ2-5
d_call: -
v_call: TRBV7-9
cdr3_nt: TGTGCCAGCAGCTTGGGTTGGGAGACCCAGTACTTC
cdr3_aa: CASSLGWETQYF